Described below is a single T cell receptor (beta chain) sequence and its context. Its specificity is unknown. The PCR was carried out with 60 Vbeta primers and 13 Jbeta primers. Here immunoSEQ multiplex PCR was the method, and the copy in TCRdb shows in-frame clones only, minus some. The profile shows 150,000 to 200,000 clones, approximately 80% of them singletons. The data were obtained in a study of cytomegalovirus exposure and HLA in healthy donors. Study observations and caveats: Among TCR beta chains, those listed as cytomegalovirus-associated numbered 164. Compared with the roughly 700-donor mean, an Asian-associated ancestry cluster reportedly had fewer N-insertions, according to a later analysis.

The CDR3 contains 18 residues. Looked up from germline, CDR1 is SGHVS and CDR2 is FQNEAQ. Unmatched junction bases numbered 5, after V lost 2 bases and J lost 0 bases. The source material was PBMCs. The receptor's source is a man younger than 45 in good health and CMV-seropositive. The rearrangement uses TRBV7-8 and TRBJ2-4; 12 nucleotides match TRBD2. CDR3 DNA sequence: TGTGCCAGCAGCTTATGGCTAGCGGGGGGGCGAGCCAAAAACATTCAGTACTTC. This sequence encodes CASSLWLAGGRAKNIQYF.